The 26 T cell receptor beta chains listed next were all sequenced from one sample in a study of shared clonotypes between healthy human individuals. Clones were sequenced by immunoSEQ multiplex PCR, and TCRdb holds only the in-frame ones, with some missing. In the table there are about 2.4 million clones, 85% to 95% of which are singletons. Source material: naive CD4+ T cells sorted from blood. Indicated subset: CD45RA+ positively selected. Source of these receptors: a man aged 18 to 29 in good health.

The chain uses TRBV7-9 and TRBJ2-7, with D unclear. The CDR3 consists of 13 residues. Trimming left V 5 bases short and J 6 bases short, with 14 bases between. Germline CDR1 reads SEHNR; CDR2 reads FQNEAQ (reference sequence). The CDR3 DNA is TGTGCCAGCAGCCTTTCCACAGCTGGCGAGCAGTACTTC. It encodes CASSLSTAGEQYF.

V usage is TRBV27 and J usage is TRBJ2-7; D ambiguous. Germline-derived CDR1 and CDR2 are MNHEY and SMNVEV (reference sequence). V lost 0 bases and J 2 bases, leaving 23 bases between the germline ends. The length of the CDR3 is 19 residues. The CDR3 bases are TGTGCCAGCAGTTTATCGCCACAACGTTTGGGGTCCAATACCTACGAGCAGTACTTC. This sequence encodes CASSLSPQRLGSNTYEQYF.

The genes are TRBV6-5 and TRBJ1-1; D remains unclear. Trimming stripped 0 bases from V and 1 base from J, with 6 bases between. CDR1 MNHEY and CDR2 SVGAGI come from the germline V gene. The CDR3 length is 14 residues. The CDR3 bases are TGTGCCAGCAGTTACTCTGGGTGGAACACTGAAGCTTTCTTT. This gives the protein CASSYSGWNTEAFF.

The rearrangement links TRBV10-3 to TRBJ2-6; 7 nucleotides align to TRBD1. With 1 base clipped from V and 0 bases from J, the junction kept 3 bases outside the gene matches. Germline CDR1 is ENHRY and CDR2 is SYGVKD. The CDR3 covers 17 residues. CDR3 protein: CAISEFGTDSGANVLTF. In DNA form, the CDR3 reads TGTGCCATCAGTGAGTTTGGGACAGACTCTGGGGCCAACGTCCTGACTTTC.

The chain employs TRBV7-2 and TRBJ2-1; maybe TRBD1 (5 bases). The germline gives CDR1 SGHTA, CDR2 FQGNSA. The V and J ends lost 6 bases and 8 bases respectively, with 17 bases between them. The CDR3 is made up of 14 amino acids. Here the CDR3 DNA reads TGTGCCAGCAGTGGGAACAGGCCCAACGATGAGCAGTTCTTC. Translation: CASSGNRPNDEQFF.

The CDR3 loop reads CASSIARGNQETQYF. The CDR3 DNA reads TGTGCCAGTAGTATAGCCAGGGGGAACCAAGAGACCCAGTACTTC. The gene calls are TRBV19 and TRBJ2-5, with 7 positions matching TRBD1. The CDR3 loop spans 15 amino acids. The germline V gene has CDR1 LNHDA and CDR2 SQIVND (reference sequence). V lost 1 base to trimming and J lost 0 bases; unmatched junction nucleotides: 2. Supplemented by reference TRBV19 and TRBJ2-5, the full variable domain reads DGGITQSPKYLFRKEGQNVTLSCEQNLNHDAMYWYRQDPGQGLRLIYYSQIVNDFQKGDIAEGYSVSREKKESFPLTVTSAQKNPTAFYLCASSIARGNQETQYFGPGTRLLVL.

This chain connects TRBV7-2 to TRBJ2-6; D might be TRBD2 (5 bases). The CDR3 totals 16 residues. In germline, CDR1 is SGHTA, CDR2 FQGNSA. V lost 1 base and J 1 base, leaving 8 bases between the germline ends. CDR3 sequence (DNA): TGTGCCAGCAGCTTAGTTGAGGGATCTGGGGCCAACGTCCTGACTTTC. Its protein product is CASSLVEGSGANVLTF.

A word on this clone: A far larger clone differs by one base, so this is likely a read error. The CDR3 ends on some other residue instead of the conserved phenylalanine or tryptophan, so this is likely a read error. The J gene is TRBJ2-7, the V gene TRBV14; 9 bases align to TRBD2. Germline V gene data show CDR1 as SGHDN and CDR2 as FVKESK. V trimming: 3 bases; J trimming: 5 bases; junction bases outside the gene matches: 14. The CDR3 runs to 17 residues. The CDR3 spells CASSQGWGLALPDEQYL. The CDR3 bases are TGTGCCAGCAGCCAGGGTTGGGGACTAGCACTTCCGGACGAGCAGTACCTC.

About this clone itself: Other DNA sequences in the sample encode the same CDR3. The chain links TRBV5-1 to TRBJ2-2, with D hard to call. Trimming pared 0 bases from V and 0 bases from J, leaving 6 bases between. The V gene's germline CDR1 is SGHRS and CDR2 YFSETQ. The CDR3 covers 15 residues. CDR3 bases: TGCGCCAGCAGCTTGGCTGCTACGAACACCGGGGAGCTGTTTTTT. It yields the protein CASSLAATNTGELFF.

The V and J genes are TRBV5-4 and TRBJ1-6, with D possibly being TRBD1 (5 bases). The CDR3 sequence is 14 residues long. Germline CDR1 reads SGHNT; CDR2 reads YYREEE (reference sequence). V was clipped by 2 bases and J by 7 bases, with 10 bases between them. The CDR3 here is CASSFPGKNSPLHF. CDR3 bases: TGTGCCAGCAGCTTCCCAGGGAAAAATTCACCCCTCCACTTT. Complete variable domain (other parts from reference TRBV5-4 and TRBJ1-6): ETGVTQSPTHLIKTRGQQVTLRCSSQSGHNTVSWYQQALGQGPQFIFQYYREEENGRGNFPPRFSGLQFPNYSSELNVNALELDDSALYLCASSFPGKNSPLHFGNGTRLTVT.

The chain has TRBV15 and TRBJ2-5; D gene ambiguous. Germline CDR1 reads LNHNV; CDR2 reads YYDKDF (reference sequence). The CDR3 length is 17 residues. V lost 1 base, J lost 0 bases, and 15 bases lay in between. Here the CDR3 reads CATSRGLGLGNQETQYF. For the CDR3, the DNA is TGTGCCACCAGCAGAGGGTTAGGTTTAGGAAACCAAGAGACCCAGTACTTC.

The V gene is TRBV4-1, the J gene TRBJ2-2; TRBD1 matches 7 bases. The germline gives CDR1 MGHRA, CDR2 YSYEKL. V lost 5 bases to trimming and J lost 2 bases; unmatched junction nucleotides: 8. CDR3 length: 16 amino acids. The CDR3 DNA is TGCGCCAGCAGCTTCCACCGGGACAGTAACACCGGGGAGCTGTTTTTT. This sequence encodes CASSFHRDSNTGELFF.

The V gene is TRBV29-1, the J gene TRBJ1-1; D is unresolved. CDR3 length: 14 amino acids. CDR1 and CDR2 (germline): SQVTM, ANQGSEA. Trimming took 2 bases from V and 0 from J, leaving 10 bases between them. The CDR3 protein is CSVEIRVLNTEAFF. The DNA of the CDR3 is TGCAGCGTTGAAATAAGGGTACTGAACACTGAAGCTTTCTTT.

The rearrangement uses TRBV9 and TRBJ1-3; D is uncertain. This CDR3 has 14 residues. V lost 3 bases and J 1 base, leaving 8 bases between the germline ends. Germline CDR1 reads SGDLS; CDR2 reads YYNGEE. CDR3 DNA sequence: TGTGCCAGCAGCGCCGGGATGTCTGGAAACACCATATATTTT. Its protein product is CASSAGMSGNTIYF.

This rearrangement joins TRBV27 to TRBJ2-7, with 7 bases matching TRBD2. The CDR3 has 15 residues. Germline loops: CDR1 MNHEY, CDR2 SMNVEV (reference sequence). Trimming removed 5 bases from V and 7 bases from J; junction bases left unmatched: 14. Here the CDR3 reads CASSPPSGGAGEQYF. CDR3 in DNA: TGTGCCAGCAGTCCCCCTTCGGGGGGAGCGGGGGAGCAGTACTTC.

In its sample, this clone was seen once. The rearrangement links TRBV7-2 to TRBJ2-5, with D tentatively TRBD1 (6 bases). The J call is uncertain, as TRBJ2-7 better fits the DNA end. The CDR3 has 16 amino acids. CDR1 SGHTA and CDR2 FQGNSA come from the germline V gene. The CDR3 loop reads CASSSGHYGVPYEQYF. The CDR3 nucleotides are TGTGCCAGCAGCTCGGGACATTATGGTGTTCCCTACGAGCAGTACTTC.

The V gene is TRBV25-1, the J gene TRBJ1-1; D is uncertain. This CDR3 contains 12 residues. Trimming shortened V by 6 bases and J by 2 bases, and 7 bases separated the two germline ends. The germline CDR1 and CDR2 sequences are MGHDK and SYGVNS. The CDR3 sequence: CASRSGNTEAFF. The DNA of the CDR3 is TGTGCCAGCAGATCCGGTAACACTGAAGCTTTCTTT.

The gene calls are TRBV5-1 and TRBJ2-7; the D is unclear. Germline CDR1 reads SGHRS; CDR2 reads YFSETQ. The CDR3 is 16 residues long. V dropped 0 bases and J dropped 3 bases, with 16 bases sitting between them. The CDR3 loop is CASSLVRGPDLYEQYF. As DNA, the CDR3 is TGCGCCAGCAGCTTGGTAAGAGGACCTGATCTCTACGAGCAGTACTTC.

The rearrangement joins TRBV30 to TRBJ1-6; D might be TRBD1 (6 bases). Per the germline V gene, CDR1 is GTSNPN and CDR2 is SVGIG (reference sequence). There are 13 residues in the CDR3. V lost 7 bases and J lost 10, with 17 bases in between. CDR3 residues: CAFRLGAASPLHF. The CDR3 region has the DNA TGTGCCTTCCGATTGGGGGCGGCATCACCCCTCCACTTT. Variable domain in full (rest from reference TRBV30 and TRBJ1-6): SQTIHQWPATLVQPVGSPLSLECTVEGTSNPNLYWYRQAAGRGLQLLFYSVGIGQISSEVPQNLSASRPQDRQFILSSKKLLLSDSGFYLCAFRLGAASPLHFGNGTRLTVT.

The CDR3 nucleotides read TGTGCCAGCAGTCAAAATCAGCCCCAGCATTTT. It encodes CASSQNQPQHF. J is TRBJ1-5 and V is TRBV6-5; no reliable D call. Germline CDR1 is MNHEY and CDR2 is SVGAGI. V gave up 5 bases and J gave up 4 bases, with 3 bases separating them. This CDR3 has 11 amino acids.

This clone came up once. The chain links TRBV5-6 to TRBJ1-4, with D possibly being TRBD1 (5 bases). Trimming left V 1 base short and J 8 bases short, with 12 bases between. The V gene's germline CDR1 is SGHDT and CDR2 YYEEEE. The CDR3 contains 14 residues. The CDR3 protein is CASSLQGGEEKLFF. The CDR3 nucleotides are TGTGCCAGCAGCTTGCAGGGAGGCGAAGAAAAACTGTTTTTT.

V and J are TRBV19 and TRBJ1-2; D unclear. Per the germline V gene, CDR1 is LNHDA and CDR2 is SQIVND (reference sequence). Trimming took off 9 bases at V and 5 bases at J, with 16 bases between the two ends. The CDR3 runs 13 residues. CDR3 amino acids: CASRNGGRYGYTF. The CDR3 bases are TGTGCCAGCCGTAACGGCGGGAGGTATGGCTACACCTTC.

This clone has just a few counts. Distinct nucleotide sequences in the sample also encode this CDR3. The rearrangement joins TRBV6-5 to TRBJ2-2; the D gene is possibly TRBD2 (5 bases). The CDR3 is 12 amino acids. Trimming pared 6 bases from V and 3 bases from J, leaving 5 bases between. Germline CDR1 reads MNHEY; CDR2 reads SVGAGI. The CDR3: CASRRDTGELFF. In nucleotides, the CDR3 is TGTGCCAGCAGGCGGGACACCGGGGAGCTGTTTTTT.

The chain has TRBV18 and TRBJ1-2; a weak D match, TRBD1 (5 bases). Trimming pared 2 bases from V and 4 bases from J, leaving 14 bases between. Germline CDR1 and CDR2: KGHSH and LQKENI. This CDR3 comprises 15 residues. The CDR3 spells CASSPISWTSYGYTF. CDR3 sequence (DNA): TGTGCCAGCTCACCAATCAGCTGGACATCCTATGGCTACACCTTC.

The chain joins TRBV5-5 to TRBJ2-3; D gene ambiguous. Trimming took 4 bases from V and 5 from J, leaving 17 bases between them. The CDR3 is 15 residues long. Germline CDR1 SGHKS, CDR2 YYEKEE (reference sequence). The CDR3 DNA is TGTGCCAGCAGCCGAATGGGCCGTAGGCAAGATACGCAGTATTTT. Translated: CASSRMGRRQDTQYF.

The CDR3 DNA follows: TGTGCCAGCAGCCCCACCAGACTAGCGGGGGGTTCCACAGATACGCAGTATTTT. It specifies CASSPTRLAGGSTDTQYF. The J gene is TRBJ2-3, the V gene TRBV13; TRBD2 agrees at 13 bases. The CDR3 covers 18 residues. The J segment lost 2 bases and the V segment lost 5 bases, leaving 10 bases of the junction unmatched. Germline V gene sequence: CDR1 PRHDT, CDR2 FYEKMQ (reference sequence).